This passage covers 22 T cell receptor beta chains from one sample sequenced in a study of CD8 T cells in Susac syndrome. Random-hexamer reverse transcription was applied to about 0.45 to 1 ug RNA. Using its own MiXCR run on the immunoSEQ multiplex PCR reads, TCRdb lists one record per CDR3 protein. Here the sample spans some 210,000 distinct CDR3 sequences, about 94% being singletons. Sequenced material: CD4+ T cells from PBMCs. The receptors were gathered from a human donor with Susac syndrome.

This clonotype was detected only once. V and J are TRBV4-3 and TRBJ2-1, with TRBD2 matching over 16 bases. CDR1 LGHNA and CDR2 YSLEER come from the germline V gene. The CDR3 runs to 18 residues. Trimming removed 3 bases from V and 5 bases from J; junction bases left unmatched: 7. The CDR3 spells CASSQAGTSGGANNEQFF. The CDR3 DNA reads as TGCGCCAGCAGCCAGGCTGGGACTAGCGGGGGGGCCAACAATGAGCAGTTCTTC.

V is TRBV19 and J is TRBJ1-5; D call uncertain. Germline CDR1 is LNHDA and CDR2 is SQIVND (reference sequence). V lost 3 bases to trimming and J lost 5 bases, with 8 bases between them. CDR3 length: 13 residues. CDR3 amino acids: CASSMNGDQPQHF. The CDR3 DNA reads TGTGCCAGTAGTATGAATGGGGATCAGCCCCAGCATTTT. Looking up the rest from reference TRBV19 and TRBJ1-5 gives the full variable domain: DGGITQSPKYLFRKEGQNVTLSCEQNLNHDAMYWYRQDPGQGLRLIYYSQIVNDFQKGDIAEGYSVSREKKESFPLTVTSAQKNPTAFYLCASSMNGDQPQHFGDGTRLSIL.

The DNA for the CDR3 is TGTGCCAGCTCCAGGGACAGCACTAGCACAGATACGCAGTATTTT. This codes for CASSRDSTSTDTQYF. V and J are TRBV2 and TRBJ2-3; TRBD1 matches 7 bases. The germline V gene has CDR1 SNHLY and CDR2 FYNNEI. The CDR3 extends over 15 amino acids. The junction had 8 bases not matched to a gene; V was cut back by 8 bases and J by 0 bases.

The J gene is TRBJ1-2, the V gene TRBV4-3; a weak D match, TRBD1 (5 bases). The CDR3 has 15 residues. Per the germline V gene, CDR1 is LGHNA and CDR2 is YSLEER. Trimming took 1 base from V and 0 from J, leaving 9 bases between them. The CDR3 region has the DNA TGCGCCAGCAGCCAAGGGGGCCGGACTAACTATGGCTACACCTTC. As protein: CASSQGGRTNYGYTF.

The chain employs TRBV7-9 and TRBJ2-1, with 7 bases aligning to TRBD2. This CDR3 has 13 residues. Germline values: CDR1 SEHNR, CDR2 FQNEAQ (reference sequence). Losses at the gene ends were 11 bases for V and 3 bases for J; bases not matched to a gene: 7. CDR3 amino acids: CASPAGDYNEQFF. The DNA of the CDR3 is TGTGCCTCACCCGCGGGGGACTACAATGAGCAGTTCTTC.

V is TRBV11-2 and J is TRBJ2-1; possibly TRBD1 for D (6 bases). There are 13 residues in the CDR3. Germline assignment: CDR1 SGHAT and CDR2 FQNNGV. V gave up 1 base and J gave up 10 bases, with 11 bases separating them. CDR3 sequence (DNA): TGTGCCAGCAGCTTAGGCAGACAGGACGAGCAGTTCTTC. It codes for CASSLGRQDEQFF.

The V call is TRBV18, the J call TRBJ2-7; D is uncertain. Germline V gene lookup returns CDR1 KGHSH and CDR2 LQKENI. The V end lost 0 bases, the J end lost 0 bases, and 9 bases lay between the germline ends. This CDR3 region has 15 residues. The CDR3 here is CASSPPAASSYEQYF. CDR3 DNA: TGTGCCAGCTCACCACCGGCAGCGAGCTCCTACGAGCAGTACTTC.

CDR3 loop: CSARPQGWYSPLHF. As DNA, the CDR3 is TGCAGTGCTAGGCCCCAGGGGTGGTATTCACCCCTCCACTTT. The chain links TRBV20-1 to TRBJ1-6, with a weak D call TRBD1 (6 bases). The V and J ends lost 3 bases and 8 bases respectively, with 14 bases between them. The germline V gene has CDR1 DFQATT and CDR2 SNEGSKA (reference sequence). The CDR3 spans 14 residues.

V usage is TRBV19 and J usage is TRBJ2-7; D gene ambiguous. V was cut by 1 base and J by 2 bases, with 6 bases left in between. The germline V gene has CDR1 LNHDA and CDR2 SQIVND (reference sequence). This CDR3 is 13 amino acids long. CDR3 sequence reads: CASSIGPTYEQYF. The CDR3 nucleotides read TGTGCCAGTAGTATAGGGCCTACCTACGAGCAGTACTTC. Supplemented by reference TRBV19 and TRBJ2-7, the full variable domain reads DGGITQSPKYLFRKEGQNVTLSCEQNLNHDAMYWYRQDPGQGLRLIYYSQIVNDFQKGDIAEGYSVSREKKESFPLTVTSAQKNPTAFYLCASSIGPTYEQYFGPGTRLTVT.

CDR3 nucleotide sequence: TGTGCCAGCAGCGCTCAAGGGGGGGCGAACACTGAAGCTTTCTTT. Translation gives CASSAQGGANTEAFF. This chain joins TRBV9 and TRBJ1-1; possibly TRBD1 for D (6 bases). V was pared by 3 bases and J by 1 base, with 13 bases between. The length of the CDR3 is 15 residues. Germline lookup yields CDR1 SGDLS and CDR2 YYNGEE.

The chain recombines TRBV28 with TRBJ1-5; possibly TRBD1 for D (5 bases). The length of the CDR3 is 16 residues. Germline CDR1 is MDHEN and CDR2 is SYDVKM. The ends were cut back, 1 base at V and 3 bases at J, with 13 bases in the middle. Here the CDR3 reads CASSLLREGPNQPQHF. Here the CDR3 DNA reads TGTGCCAGCAGTTTATTGAGGGAGGGACCCAATCAGCCCCAGCATTTT.

The chain uses TRBV6-6 and TRBJ2-7; possibly TRBD1 or TRBD2 for D (5 bases each). The CDR3 contains 14 residues. With 6 bases removed from V and 0 bases from J, the gap between germline ends came to 12 bases. Germline V gene data show CDR1 as MNHNY and CDR2 as SVGAGI (reference sequence). The CDR3: CASRVEGNSYEQYF. In DNA form, the CDR3 reads TGTGCCAGCAGAGTAGAGGGGAACTCCTACGAGCAGTACTTC.

The chain recombines TRBV9 with TRBJ2-1, with TRBD1 matching 8 bases. CDR3 size: 15 residues. CDR1 SGDLS and CDR2 YYNGEE come from the germline V gene. V lost 2 bases, J lost 1 base, and 2 bases stayed unmatched. The CDR3 reads CASSVTGVSYNEQFF. CDR3 coding DNA: TGTGCCAGCAGCGTGACAGGGGTTTCCTACAATGAGCAGTTCTTC.

The J gene is TRBJ2-1, the V gene TRBV7-2, with TRBD2 matching 9 bases. Unmatched junction bases numbered 5, after V lost 0 bases and J lost 2 bases. The germline V gene encodes CDR1 SGHTA and CDR2 FQGNSA. The CDR3 covers 17 residues. The CDR3 sequence: CASSLAGGGGAYNEQFF. In nucleotides, the CDR3 is TGTGCCAGCAGCTTAGCGGGCGGCGGGGGGGCCTACAATGAGCAGTTCTTC.

The CDR3 DNA reads as TGTGCCAGCAGTGCATTCCAGTTCTCTGAAGCTTTCTTT. Translating gives CASSAFQFSEAFF. This chain uses TRBV6-4 with TRBJ1-1, with D unresolved. Trimming took 4 bases from V and 6 from J, leaving 12 bases between them. CDR3 length: 13 residues. The germline CDR1 and CDR2 sequences are MRHNA and SNTAGT.

This chain links TRBV30 with TRBJ2-4, with 9 bases aligning to TRBD2. V lost 2 bases and J lost 7; bases outside the gene matches: 3. The V gene's germline CDR1 is GTSNPN and CDR2 SVGIG (reference sequence). The CDR3 consists of 13 residues. In DNA, the CDR3 is TGTGCCTGGAGTCGCAGCGGGGGGAACATTCAGTACTTC. Residues: CAWSRSGGNIQYF.

The chain links TRBV6-2 or TRBV6-3 to TRBJ2-7; 9 positions agree with TRBD1. This CDR3 spans 14 amino acids. Germline V gives CDR1 MNHEY, CDR2 SVGEGT. J lost 4 bases, V lost 6 bases, and 7 bases had no gene match. The CDR3 region has the DNA TGTGCCAGCAGAGATCTGGGACAGGGATACGAGCAGTACTTC. It specifies CASRDLGQGYEQYF.

The rearrangement joins TRBV12-5 to TRBJ1-1, with a tentative D call TRBD1 (6 bases). In germline, CDR1 is LGHNT, CDR2 FRNRAP. The length of the CDR3 is 15 residues. V lost 1 base and J lost 5, with 14 bases in between. The CDR3 loop is CASGLDEGGWTEAFF. In DNA, the CDR3 is TGTGCTAGTGGTTTGGATGAAGGGGGGTGGACTGAAGCTTTCTTT.

The V call is TRBV27, the J call TRBJ1-4; D perhaps matches TRBD1 (6 bases). This CDR3 spans 16 amino acids. V was shortened by 5 bases and J by 4 bases, with 17 bases between the two germline ends. Germline CDR1 is MNHEY and CDR2 is SMNVEV (reference sequence). The CDR3: CASSKIWGALNEKLFF. The CDR3 nucleotides read TGTGCCAGCAGTAAAATCTGGGGGGCCCTTAATGAAAAACTGTTTTTT.

The chain combines TRBV29-1 with TRBJ1-4; unclear D gene. This CDR3 contains 13 residues. V was trimmed by 1 base and J by 2 bases, leaving 5 bases between them. Germline loops: CDR1 SQVTM, CDR2 ANQGSEA. CDR3 nucleotides: TGCAGCGTTGAAGGGGCTACTAATGAAAAACTGTTTTTT. Encoded protein: CSVEGATNEKLFF.

The CDR3 sequence is CASNGYYGYTF. The CDR3 DNA reads as TGTGCCAGCAACGGGTACTATGGCTACACCTTC. This chain joins TRBV6-5 and TRBJ1-2; D is undetermined. Germline V gene data show CDR1 as MNHEY and CDR2 as SVGAGI. CDR3 length: 11 residues. Trimming removed 7 bases at V and 3 bases at J, with 6 bases between.

J is TRBJ2-7 and V is TRBV7-9; 8 bases agree with TRBD2. Germline V lookup: CDR1 SEHNR, CDR2 FQNEAQ (reference sequence). The ends lost 3 bases at V and 2 bases at J; junction bases unmatched: 9. The CDR3 is 16 residues long. The CDR3 DNA reads TGTGCCAGCAGCTTTCCTCCGGGACTAGAGACCTACGAGCAGTACTTC. It encodes CASSFPPGLETYEQYF.